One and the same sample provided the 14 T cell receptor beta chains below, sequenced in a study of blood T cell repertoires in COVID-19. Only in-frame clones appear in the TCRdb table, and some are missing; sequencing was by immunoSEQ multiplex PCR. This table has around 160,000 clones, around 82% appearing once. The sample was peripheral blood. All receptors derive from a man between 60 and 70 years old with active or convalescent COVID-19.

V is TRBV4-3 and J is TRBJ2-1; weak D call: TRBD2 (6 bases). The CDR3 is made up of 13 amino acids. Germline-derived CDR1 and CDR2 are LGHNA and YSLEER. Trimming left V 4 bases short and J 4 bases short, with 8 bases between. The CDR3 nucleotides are TGCGCCAGCAGCCGGGGACTTTACAATGAGCAGTTCTTC. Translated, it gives CASSRGLYNEQFF.

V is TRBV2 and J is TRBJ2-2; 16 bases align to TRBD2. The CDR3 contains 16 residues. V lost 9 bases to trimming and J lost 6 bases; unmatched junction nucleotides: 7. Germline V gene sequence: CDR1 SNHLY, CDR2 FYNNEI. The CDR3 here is CASGTSGREGAGELFF. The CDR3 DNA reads TGTGCCAGTGGGACTAGCGGGAGGGAAGGGGCCGGGGAGCTGTTTTTT.

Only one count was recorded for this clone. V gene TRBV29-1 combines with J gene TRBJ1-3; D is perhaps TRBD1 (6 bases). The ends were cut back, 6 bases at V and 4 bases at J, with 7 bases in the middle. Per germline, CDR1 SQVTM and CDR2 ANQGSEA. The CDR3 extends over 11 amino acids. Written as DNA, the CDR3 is TGCAGCGTCGACAGGGGAAACACCATATATTTT. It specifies CSVDRGNTIYF.

CDR3 coding DNA: TGTGCCATCGACAGGGGCTATGGCTACACCTTC. Translation: CAIDRGYGYTF. The V gene is TRBV12-3 or TRBV12-4, the J gene TRBJ1-2; the match to TRBD1 covers 8 bases. The CDR3 consists of 11 residues. Trimming took 10 bases from V and 4 from J; bases not matched to a gene: 2.

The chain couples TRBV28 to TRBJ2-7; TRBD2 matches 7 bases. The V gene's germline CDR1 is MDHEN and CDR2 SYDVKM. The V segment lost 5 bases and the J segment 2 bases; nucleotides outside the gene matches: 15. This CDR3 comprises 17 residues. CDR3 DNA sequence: TGTGCCAGCAGTCCGATCCTTCAAGCGGGAAGTCCCTACGAGCAGTACTTC. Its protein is CASSPILQAGSPYEQYF.

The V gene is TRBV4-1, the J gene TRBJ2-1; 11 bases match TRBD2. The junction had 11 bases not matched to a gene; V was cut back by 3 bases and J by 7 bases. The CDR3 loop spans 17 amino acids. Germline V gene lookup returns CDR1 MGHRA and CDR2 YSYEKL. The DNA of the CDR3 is TGCGCCAGCAGCCAGGTACTAGCGGGAGCCCCGTGGAATGAGCAGTTCTTC. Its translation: CASSQVLAGAPWNEQFF.

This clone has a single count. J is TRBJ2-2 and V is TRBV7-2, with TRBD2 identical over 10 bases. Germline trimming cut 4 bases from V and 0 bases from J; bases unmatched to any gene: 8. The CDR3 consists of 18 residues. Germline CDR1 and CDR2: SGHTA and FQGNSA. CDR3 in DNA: TGTGCCAGCAGCTGGGGGAGAGCGGGAGGGACGAACACCGGGGAGCTGTTTTTT. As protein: CASSWGRAGGTNTGELFF.

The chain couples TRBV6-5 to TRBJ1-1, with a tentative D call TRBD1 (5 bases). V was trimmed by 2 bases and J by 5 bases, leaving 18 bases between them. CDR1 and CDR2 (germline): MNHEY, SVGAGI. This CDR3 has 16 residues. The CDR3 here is CASSYRLGLPGTEAFF. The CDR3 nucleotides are TGTGCCAGCAGTTACCGTTTGGGACTCCCTGGGACTGAAGCTTTCTTT.

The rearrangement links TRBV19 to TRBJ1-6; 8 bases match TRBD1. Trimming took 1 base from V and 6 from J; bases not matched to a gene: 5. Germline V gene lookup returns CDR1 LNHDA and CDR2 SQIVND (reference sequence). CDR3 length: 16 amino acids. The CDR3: CASSIAAGGRNSPLHF. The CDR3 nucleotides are TGTGCCAGTAGTATAGCCGCAGGGGGCCGTAATTCACCCCTCCACTTT.

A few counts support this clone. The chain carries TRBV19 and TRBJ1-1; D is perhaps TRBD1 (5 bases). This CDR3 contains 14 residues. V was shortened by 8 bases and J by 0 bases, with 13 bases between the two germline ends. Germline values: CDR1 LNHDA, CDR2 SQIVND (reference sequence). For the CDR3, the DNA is TGTGCCAGTGGGACGGGAGGGGTGAACACTGAAGCTTTCTTT. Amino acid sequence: CASGTGGVNTEAFF.

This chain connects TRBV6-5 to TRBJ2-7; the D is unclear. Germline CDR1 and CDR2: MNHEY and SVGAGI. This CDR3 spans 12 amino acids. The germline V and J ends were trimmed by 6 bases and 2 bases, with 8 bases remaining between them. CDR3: CASRTVAYEQYF. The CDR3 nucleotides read TGTGCCAGCAGAACAGTAGCCTACGAGCAGTACTTC.

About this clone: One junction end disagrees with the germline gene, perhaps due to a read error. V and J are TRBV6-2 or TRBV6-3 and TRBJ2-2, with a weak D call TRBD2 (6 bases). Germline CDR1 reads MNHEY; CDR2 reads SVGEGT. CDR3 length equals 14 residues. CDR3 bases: TGTGCCAGCAGTTATCGGGGGAACGCCGGGGAGCTGTTTTTT. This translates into CASSYRGNAGELFF.

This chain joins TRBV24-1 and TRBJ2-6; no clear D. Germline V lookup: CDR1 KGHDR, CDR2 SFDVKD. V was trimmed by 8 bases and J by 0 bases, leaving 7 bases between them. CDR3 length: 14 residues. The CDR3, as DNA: TGTGCCACCACTTTAATCTCTGGGGCCAACGTCCTGACTTTC. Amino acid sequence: CATTLISGANVLTF.

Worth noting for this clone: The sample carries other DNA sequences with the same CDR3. CDR3 protein: CASSPGQGTDTQYF. DNA of the CDR3: TGCGCCAGCAGTCCAGGACAGGGAACAGATACGCAGTATTTT. The chain couples TRBV5-1 to TRBJ2-3; 8 positions agree with TRBD1. Per germline, CDR1 SGHRS and CDR2 YFSETQ. There are 14 residues in the CDR3. V gave up 5 bases and J gave up 3 bases; unmatched junction bases: 5.